The entry below gives a single T cell receptor (beta chain) sequence along with its context. These data belong to a study of blood T cell repertoires in COVID-19. Study at large: Collection of acute and convalescent COVID-19 samples took place in the United States, Italy and Spain. Sources were T cells, B-cell-depleted T cells, or PBMCs; the material itself was cDNA or gDNA.

With 5 bases clipped from V and 0 bases from J, the junction kept 2 bases outside the gene matches. Germline V gene sequence: CDR1 SEHNR, CDR2 FQNEAQ (reference sequence). This CDR3 comprises 15 residues. As handled by the study authors: By means of reference gene primer amplification, nucleated cell counts were estimated. Only in-frame clones appear in the TCRdb table, and some are missing; sequencing was by immunoSEQ multiplex PCR. The V and J calls and clone size are taken from that table; D and trimming were inferred from the DNA. The table lists roughly 100,000 clones, 90% of them singletons. The sequenced material came from peripheral blood. This TCR was recovered from a man in his late teens or twenties with COVID-19, enrolled during active disease. The chain is built from TRBV7-9 and TRBJ1-4; TRBD1 matches at 8 bases. DNA of the CDR3: TGTGCCAGCAGCCCAGGGGGCGCAACTAATGAAAAACTGTTTTTT. Protein: CASSPGGATNEKLFF.